This T cell receptor beta chain originates from a study of naive and memory T cell subsets. Whole-study results and caveats: Especially in CD8 cells, naive repertoires contained a few larger clonotypes, possibly CD45RA-re-expressing memory cells. In naive cells, over 95% of TCR sequences were seen only once.

Many counts were recorded for this clonotype. The antigen is not known. The germline V gene encodes CDR1 MNHEY and CDR2 SVGAGI. The CDR3 is 13 residues long. The ends were cut back, 6 bases at V and 3 bases at J, with 10 bases in the middle. An equimolar mix of two oligonucleotides served as the beta constant-region primer for TRBC1 and TRBC2. The ligated cDNA underwent four PCR rounds using SP2 and nested alpha and beta constant-region primers. Each CDR3 protein gets one entry after TCRdb re-called the UMI-ligation and nested PCR reads with MiXCR. The data contain roughly 140,000 distinct CDR3 sequences, 15% to 20% of them singletons.

The receptor comes from a human donor in good health. The rearrangement joins TRBV6-5 to TRBJ2-3; D is ambiguous. Source material: naive CD8+ T cells from blood. CDR3 nucleotide sequence: TGTGCCAGCAGCCCACGTGGGACAGATACGCAGTATTTT. Protein product: CASSPRGTDTQYF.